This entry describes one TCR beta chain. Assay: immunoSEQ multiplex PCR; the TCRdb copy retains only in-frame clones and omits some. This sample has approximately 69,000 clones, with around 76% found just once. This sample is drawn from a study of blood T cell repertoires in COVID-19. The V gene's germline CDR1 is LGHNA and CDR2 YSLEER. CDR3 size: 17 residues. The V and J ends lost 2 bases and 8 bases, in that order; junction bases with no gene match: 15. The TCR comes from a woman older than 75 with acute or convalescent COVID-19. The V gene is TRBV4-3, the J gene TRBJ2-1; 7 bases match TRBD2. The sequenced sample consisted of peripheral blood. The CDR3 spells CASSQRPGGSVWDEQFF. The CDR3 nucleotides are TGCGCCAGCAGCCAAAGGCCCGGCGGGAGCGTTTGGGATGAGCAGTTCTTC.